The rows below give T cell receptor beta chains drawn from one sample of a study of blood T cells in healthy people across ages. TCRdb re-analysed the 5' RACE reads in MiXCR, keeping a single row per CDR3 protein. In the table there are about 670,000 distinct CDR3 sequences, roughly 43% of which are singletons. Sequenced input: blood. These receptors originate from a man older than 75 in good health. Each CDR3 is given with its conserved first and last residue. The D gene is left open where the match is weak. Not every row has a clone size; where given, it reads once, few, many or a size class.

clone size	V gene	D gene	J gene	CDR3 protein	CDR3 DNA
-	TRBV6-2/TRBV6-3	TRBD1	TRBJ2-1	CASRDRGSHNEQFF	TGTGCCAGCCGGGACAGGGGCTCCCACAATGAGCAGTTCTTC
-	TRBV5-1	TRBD1	TRBJ2-1	CASALRTGSYNEQFF	TGCGCCAGCGCCCTAAGGACAGGGTCCTACAATGAGCAGTTCTTC
once	TRBV12-3/TRBV12-4	TRBD1	TRBJ2-7	CASSLRGTGGTVTYEQYF	TGTGCCAGCAGTTTAAGGGGGACAGGGGGCACAGTAACCTACGAGCAGTACTTC
-	TRBV7-9	TRBD2	TRBJ2-5	CASSPPGTSLAGGTQYF	TGTGCCAGCAGCCCCCCCGGGACTAGCCTCGCAGGGGGGACCCAGTACTTC
few	TRBV18	-	TRBJ2-7	CASSQRNDYEQYF	TGTGCCAGCTCACAGCGGAACGACTACGAGCAGTACTTC
-	TRBV4-1	TRBD2	TRBJ2-3	CASSQEGREGRSTDTQYF	TGCGCCAGCAGCCAAGAGGGGCGGGAGGGCCGTAGCACAGATACGCAGTATTTT
-	TRBV5-6	-	TRBJ1-5	CASSVGWGQPQHF	TGTGCCAGCAGCGTCGGGTGGGGACAGCCCCAGCATTTT
few	TRBV20-1	TRBD1	TRBJ2-7	CSATTGNEQYF	TGCAGTGCTACGACAGGGAACGAGCAGTACTTC
-	TRBV20-1	TRBD1	TRBJ2-3	CSAAGTGLTDTQYF	TGCAGTGCAGCCGGGACAGGGCTCACAGATACGCAGTATTTT
-	TRBV11-3	TRBD2	TRBJ2-7	CASSFSGGSHNEQYF	TGTGCCAGCAGCTTCAGCGGGGGTTCTCACAATGAGCAGTACTTC
many	TRBV27	-	TRBJ2-5	CASTRTGNIQETQYF	TGTGCCAGCACCAGGACGGGGAACATCCAAGAGACCCAGTACTTC
-	TRBV20-1	TRBD1	TRBJ1-2	CSARDSGTGDGYTF	TGCAGTGCTAGAGATTCGGGGACAGGAGATGGCTACACCTTC
-	TRBV7-3	-	TRBJ2-1	CASSLMARSSYNEQFF	TGTGCCAGCAGCTTAATGGCCAGGAGCTCCTACAATGAGCAGTTCTTC
-	TRBV20-1	TRBD2	TRBJ2-3	CSAMGIAGVSDTQYF	TGCAGTGCTATGGGGATAGCGGGAGTCTCAGATACGCAGTATTTT
-	TRBV2	-	TRBJ2-3	CASNARRFNTDTQYF	TGTGCCAGCAACGCCCGGAGATTTAACACAGATACGCAGTATTTT
many	TRBV27	-	TRBJ2-7	CASSLKPAPSYEQYF	TGTGCCAGCAGTTTAAAACCCGCCCCCTCCTACGAGCAGTACTTC
-	TRBV4-2	-	TRBJ2-3	CASSQGQPETDTQYF	TGTGCCAGCAGCCAAGGACAGCCAGAGACAGATACGCAGTATTTT
-	TRBV10-3	TRBD1	TRBJ1-2	CAIRARQGNGGYTF	TGTGCCATCAGGGCCCGACAGGGAAACGGTGGCTACACCTTC
-	TRBV6-1	TRBD1	TRBJ1-1	CASRWGQGVNTEAFF	TGTGCCAGCAGATGGGGACAGGGGGTGAACACTGAAGCTTTCTTT
-	TRBV20-1	TRBD2	TRBJ2-1	CSARDLLPSGRHNEQFF	TGCAGTGCTAGAGATTTGTTGCCTAGCGGGAGGCACAATGAGCAGTTCTTC
few	TRBV27	-	TRBJ2-7	CASSLTPGGLYEQYF	TGTGCCAGCAGTCTAACCCCCGGGGGATTATACGAGCAGTACTTC
few	TRBV7-2	TRBD1	TRBJ2-4	CASSFFQGAQNIQYF	TGTGCCAGCAGCTTTTTCCAGGGGGCCCAAAACATTCAGTACTTC
-	TRBV9	-	TRBJ1-4	CASSVGTRTEATNEKLFF	TGTGCCAGCAGCGTAGGTACCCGGACAGAAGCAACTAATGAAAAACTGTTTTTT
many	TRBV12-3/TRBV12-4	-	TRBJ2-7	CASSPTINYEQYF	TGTGCCAGCAGTCCCACGATTAACTACGAGCAGTACTTC
-	TRBV4-1	TRBD1	TRBJ2-3	CASSDRDRGFPDTQYF	TGCGCCAGCAGCGACCGGGACAGGGGTTTTCCCGATACGCAGTATTTT
once	TRBV5-5	TRBD2	TRBJ2-1	CASTRTDSGAGNEQFF	TGTGCCAGCACCCGTACCGATAGCGGGGCAGGCAATGAGCAGTTCTTC
-	TRBV4-3	-	TRBJ2-1	CASSQGSATPYNEQFF	TGCGCCAGCAGCCAAGGCTCAGCGACGCCCTACAATGAGCAGTTCTTC
-	TRBV4-1	TRBD1	TRBJ2-1	CASSQGSGDRDNEQFF	TGCGCCAGCAGCCAAGGGTCTGGGGACAGAGACAATGAGCAGTTCTTC
many	TRBV28	-	TRBJ2-7	CASFRTDRSEQYF	TGTGCCAGCTTTCGGACGGATAGGTCCGAGCAGTACTTC
-	TRBV27	-	TRBJ2-2	CASSRDRYGELFF	TGTGCCAGCAGTCGGGACCGGTACGGGGAGCTGTTTTTT
-	TRBV7-2	-	TRBJ1-4	CASSSRRGANEKLFF	TGTGCCAGCAGCTCCCGGAGAGGGGCTAATGAAAAACTGTTTTTT
-	TRBV7-3	-	TRBJ2-7	CASSLNGDSSYEQYF	TGTGCCAGCAGCTTAAACGGGGATAGCTCCTACGAGCAGTACTTC
-	TRBV7-9	-	TRBJ1-4	CASSFPHEKLFF	TGTGCCAGCAGCTTTCCCCACGAAAAACTGTTTTTT
-	TRBV7-2	TRBD2	TRBJ2-1	CASSLTPGLAGGEQFF	TGTGCCAGCAGCTTAACTCCGGGACTAGCGGGAGGTGAGCAGTTCTTC
-	TRBV6-2/TRBV6-3	-	TRBJ2-3	CASSWTDTSTDTQYF	TGTGCCAGCAGTTGGACCGATACCAGCACAGATACGCAGTATTTT
-	TRBV7-2	-	TRBJ1-4	CASSSQRGTEKLFF	TGTGCCAGCAGTTCCCAACGGGGCACCGAAAAACTGTTTTTT
-	TRBV6-5	-	TRBJ2-1	CASSYVGRGYEQFF	TGTGCCAGCAGTTACGTCGGGAGAGGGTATGAGCAGTTCTTC
-	TRBV5-1	TRBD1	TRBJ1-2	CASSWGQGSFGYTF	TGCGCCAGCAGCTGGGGACAGGGTTCTTTCGGCTACACCTTC
few	TRBV24-1	TRBD2	TRBJ2-1	CATSDRGTSGLYNEQFF	TGTGCCACCAGTGATCGCGGGACTAGCGGGTTATACAATGAGCAGTTCTTC
few	TRBV20-1	-	TRBJ1-2	CSAPGSWYGYTF	TGCAGTGCTCCGGGTTCTTGGTATGGCTACACCTTC
many	TRBV6-1	TRBD1	TRBJ2-7	CASSGGQGNFHYEQYF	TGTGCCAGCAGTGGAGGACAGGGGAATTTTCACTACGAGCAGTACTTC
many	TRBV9	-	TRBJ2-7	CASSGTYYEQYF	TGTGCCAGCAGCGGGACCTACTACGAGCAGTACTTC
-	TRBV28	-	TRBJ1-3	CASLEGGDGNTIYF	TGTGCCAGCTTAGAGGGCGGCGATGGAAACACCATATATTTT
-	TRBV28	-	TRBJ2-2	CASSLPLRELFF	TGTGCCAGCAGTCTGCCGCTTAGGGAGCTGTTTTTT
few	TRBV5-1	-	TRBJ2-7	CASSFTFSYEQYF	TGCGCCAGCAGCTTCACCTTCTCCTACGAGCAGTACTTC
few	TRBV7-2	-	TRBJ2-1	CASVLWRGGYYNEQFF	TGTGCCAGCGTATTATGGAGAGGGGGGTACTACAATGAGCAGTTCTTC
-	TRBV27	-	TRBJ2-1	CASSETPWSSYNEQFF	TGTGCCAGCAGTGAGACACCTTGGAGCTCCTACAATGAGCAGTTCTTC
-	TRBV6-2/TRBV6-3	-	TRBJ2-3	CASSYGTPFTQYF	TGTGCCAGCAGTTATGGGACCCCGTTTACGCAGTATTTT
-	TRBV20-1	TRBD2	TRBJ2-1	CSAKATSGRVGPYNEQFF	TGCAGTGCCAAGGCTACTAGCGGGAGGGTTGGGCCCTACAATGAGCAGTTCTTC
once	TRBV6-1	-	TRBJ2-4	CASKDFPGTYNEQYF	TGTGCCAGCAAGGACTTTCCAGGGACCTACAATGAGCAGTACTTC
once	TRBV12-3/TRBV12-4	-	TRBJ2-5	CASRSLRAGHQETQYF	TGTGCCAGCAGAAGCCTCCGAGCAGGACACCAAGAGACCCAGTACTTC
-	TRBV4-1	TRBD1	TRBJ2-7	CASSQADRVGPYEQYF	TGCGCCAGCAGCCAGGCTGACAGGGTGGGACCCTACGAGCAGTACTTC
-	TRBV13	TRBD2	TRBJ2-6	CASSLLAGGANVLTF	TGTGCCAGCAGCCTCTTAGCGGGAGGGGCCAACGTCCTGACTTTC
many	TRBV6-6	-	TRBJ2-1	CASIFEEGVRYYNEQFF	TGTGCCAGCATTTTTGAGGAGGGGGTTAGGTACTACAATGAGCAGTTCTTC